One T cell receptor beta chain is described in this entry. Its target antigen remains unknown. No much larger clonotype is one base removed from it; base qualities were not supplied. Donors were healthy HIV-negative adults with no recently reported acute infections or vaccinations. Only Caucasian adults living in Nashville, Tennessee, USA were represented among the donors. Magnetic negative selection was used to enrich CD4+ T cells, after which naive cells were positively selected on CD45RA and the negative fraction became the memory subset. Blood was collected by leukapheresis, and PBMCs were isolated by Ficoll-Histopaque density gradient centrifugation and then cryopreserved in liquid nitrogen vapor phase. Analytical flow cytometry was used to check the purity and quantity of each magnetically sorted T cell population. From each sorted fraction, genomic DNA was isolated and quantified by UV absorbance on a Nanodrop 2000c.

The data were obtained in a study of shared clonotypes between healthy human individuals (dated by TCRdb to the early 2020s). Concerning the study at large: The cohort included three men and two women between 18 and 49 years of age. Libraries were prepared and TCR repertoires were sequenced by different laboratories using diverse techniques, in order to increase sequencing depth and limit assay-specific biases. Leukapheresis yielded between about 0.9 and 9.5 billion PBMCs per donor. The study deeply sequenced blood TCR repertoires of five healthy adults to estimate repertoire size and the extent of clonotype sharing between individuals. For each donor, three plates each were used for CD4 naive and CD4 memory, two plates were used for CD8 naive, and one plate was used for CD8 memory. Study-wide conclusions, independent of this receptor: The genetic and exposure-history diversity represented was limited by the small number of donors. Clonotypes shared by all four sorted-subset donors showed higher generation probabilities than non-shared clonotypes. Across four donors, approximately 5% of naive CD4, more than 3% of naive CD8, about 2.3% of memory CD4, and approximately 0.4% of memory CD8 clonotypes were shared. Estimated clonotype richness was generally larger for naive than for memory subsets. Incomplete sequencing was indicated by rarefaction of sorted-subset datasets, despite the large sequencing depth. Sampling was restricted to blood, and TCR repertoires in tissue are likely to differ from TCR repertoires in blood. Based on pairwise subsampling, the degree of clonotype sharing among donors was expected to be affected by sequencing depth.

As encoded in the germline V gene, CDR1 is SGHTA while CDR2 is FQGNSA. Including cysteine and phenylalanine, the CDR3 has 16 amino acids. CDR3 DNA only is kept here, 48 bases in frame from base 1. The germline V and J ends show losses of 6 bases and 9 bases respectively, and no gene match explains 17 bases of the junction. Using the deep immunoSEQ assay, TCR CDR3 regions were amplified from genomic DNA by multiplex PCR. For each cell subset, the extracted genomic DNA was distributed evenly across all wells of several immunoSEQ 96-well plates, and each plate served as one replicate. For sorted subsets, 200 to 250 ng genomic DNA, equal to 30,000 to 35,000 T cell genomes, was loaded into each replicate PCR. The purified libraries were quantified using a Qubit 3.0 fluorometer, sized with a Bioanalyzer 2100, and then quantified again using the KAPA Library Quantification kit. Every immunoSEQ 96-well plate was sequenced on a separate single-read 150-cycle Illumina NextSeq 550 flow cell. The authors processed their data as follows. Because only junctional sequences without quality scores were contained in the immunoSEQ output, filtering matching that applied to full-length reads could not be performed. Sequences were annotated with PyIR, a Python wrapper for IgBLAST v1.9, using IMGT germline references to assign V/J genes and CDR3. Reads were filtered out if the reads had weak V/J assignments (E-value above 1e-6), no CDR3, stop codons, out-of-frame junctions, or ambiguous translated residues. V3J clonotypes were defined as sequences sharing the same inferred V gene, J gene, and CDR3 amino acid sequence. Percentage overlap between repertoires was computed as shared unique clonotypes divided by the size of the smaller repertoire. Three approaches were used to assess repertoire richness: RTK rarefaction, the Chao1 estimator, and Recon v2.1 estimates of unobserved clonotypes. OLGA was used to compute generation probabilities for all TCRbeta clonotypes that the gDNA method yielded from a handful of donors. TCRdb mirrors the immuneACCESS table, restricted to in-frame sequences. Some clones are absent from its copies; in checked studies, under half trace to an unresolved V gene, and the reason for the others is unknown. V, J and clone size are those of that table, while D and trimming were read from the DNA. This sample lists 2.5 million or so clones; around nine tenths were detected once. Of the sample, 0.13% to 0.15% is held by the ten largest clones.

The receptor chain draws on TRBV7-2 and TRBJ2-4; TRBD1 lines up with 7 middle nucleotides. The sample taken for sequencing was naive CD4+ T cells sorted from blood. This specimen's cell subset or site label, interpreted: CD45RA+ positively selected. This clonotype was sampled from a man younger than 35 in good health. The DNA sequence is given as TGTGCCAGCAGTCTCGGGACAGAGCCTGCCGGGGCCATTCAGTACTTC. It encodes CASSLGTEPAGAIQYF.